One T cell receptor beta chain is described in this entry. The sample is drawn from a study of blood T cell repertoires in COVID-19. Overall study: From the United States, Italy and Spain came samples of acute and convalescent COVID-19. The cDNA or gDNA used as material had been derived from T cells, B-cell-depleted T cells, or PBMCs.

J lost 3 bases, V lost 4 bases, and 5 bases had no gene match. Germline CDR1 reads SGHNT; CDR2 reads YYREEE (reference sequence). CDR3 length: 15 residues. Authors' data handling: For nucleated cells, counts were estimated from reference gene primer amplification. The repertoire was sequenced with immunoSEQ multiplex PCR; TCRdb's copy has only in-frame clones and lacks some. The V and J calls and the clone size are those of that table, but D and trimming were determined from the DNA. The sample carries 140,000 to 150,000 clones, 79% recorded once. The sample was peripheral blood. The rearrangement links TRBV5-4 to TRBJ1-3; 9 bases fit TRBD1. The clonotype was recovered from a man aged 50 to 60 with active or convalescent COVID-19. CDR3 sequence (DNA): TGTGCCAGCAGCGTTGACAGGGGGGTTGGAAACACCATATATTTT. Translated, it gives CASSVDRGVGNTIYF.